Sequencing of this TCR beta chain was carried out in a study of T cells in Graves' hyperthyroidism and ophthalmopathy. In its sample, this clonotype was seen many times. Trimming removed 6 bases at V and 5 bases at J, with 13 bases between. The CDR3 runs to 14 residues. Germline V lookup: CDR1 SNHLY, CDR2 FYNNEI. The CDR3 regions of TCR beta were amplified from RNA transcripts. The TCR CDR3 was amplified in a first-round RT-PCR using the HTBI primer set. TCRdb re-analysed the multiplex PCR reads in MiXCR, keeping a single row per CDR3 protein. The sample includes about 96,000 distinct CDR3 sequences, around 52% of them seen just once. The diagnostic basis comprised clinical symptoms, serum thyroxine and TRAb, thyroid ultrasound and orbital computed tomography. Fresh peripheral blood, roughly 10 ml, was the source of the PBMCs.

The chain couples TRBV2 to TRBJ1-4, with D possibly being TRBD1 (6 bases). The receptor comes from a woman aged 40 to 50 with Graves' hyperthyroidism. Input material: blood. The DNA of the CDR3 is TGTGCCAGCAGCGGTTTTGACAGGAATGAAAAACTGTTTTTT. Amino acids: CASSGFDRNEKLFF.